What follows are 10 T cell receptor beta chains derived from one specimen sequenced in a study of identical twins. TCRdb reprocessed the 5' RACE reads via MiXCR and lists one record per CDR3 protein. The table shows 500,000 to 600,000 distinct CDR3 sequences, with approximately 22% occurring only once. These same records also appear under a second study, on T cells expressing NK-cell markers.

The sample was CD4+ T cells sorted from blood. The receptors here all came from a woman aged 18-29 years in good health.

A few counts support this clonotype. CDR3 bases: TGCGCCAGCAGCTCCGGGTCGGCCACCGGGGAGCTGTTTTTT. Its translation: CASSSGSATGELFF. This sequence joins TRBV10-1 and TRBJ2-2; D not resolved. Germline-derived CDR1 and CDR2 are WNHNN and SYGVQD (reference sequence). The CDR3 has 14 residues. V was cut by 6 bases and J by 4 bases, with 12 bases left in between.

The V call is TRBV20-1, the J call TRBJ1-2, with D uncertain. V lost 6 bases to trimming and J lost 3 bases, with 11 bases between them. CDR3 length: 12 amino acids. Germline values: CDR1 DFQATT, CDR2 SNEGSKA (reference sequence). CDR3 loop: CSAYAVDYGYTF. The CDR3 DNA is TGCAGTGCCTACGCGGTCGACTATGGCTACACCTTC.

This clonotype has only a few counts. The chain uses TRBV11-2 and TRBJ2-3; D may be TRBD2 (5 bases). Germline V gene sequence: CDR1 SGHAT, CDR2 FQNNGV. V shed 5 bases and J shed 4 bases, with 16 bases lying between them. The CDR3 runs to 15 residues. The CDR3 DNA follows: TGTGCCAGCAGCCGAGGGTTTGCTATATCAGATACGCAGTATTTT. Translation gives CASSRGFAISDTQYF. Full variable domain (missing parts from reference TRBV11-2 and TRBJ2-3): EAGVAQSPRYKIIEKRQSVAFWCNPISGHATLYWYQQILGQGPKLLIQFQNNGVVDDSQLPKDRFSAERLKGVDSTLKIQPAKLEDSAVYLCASSRGFAISDTQYFGPGTRLTVL.

This clonotype occurred a few times. The chain has TRBV2 and TRBJ2-1, with a tentative D call TRBD2 (6 bases). Germline V gene sequence: CDR1 SNHLY, CDR2 FYNNEI. This CDR3 spans 13 amino acids. Trimming left V 9 bases short and J 1 base short, with 10 bases between. In DNA, the CDR3 is TGTGCCAGTGGGACTGCGTCCTACAATGAGCAGTTCTTC. It encodes CASGTASYNEQFF. Combining the CDR3 with reference TRBV2 and TRBJ2-1 gives the whole variable domain EPEVTQTPSHQVTQMGQEVILRCVPISNHLYFYWYRQILGQKVEFLVSFYNNEISEKSEIFDDQFSVERPDGSNFTLKIRSTKLEDSAMYFCASGTASYNEQFFGPGTRLTVL.

The genes are TRBV5-6 and TRBJ2-1; D tentatively fits TRBD1 or TRBD2 (5 bases each). Per germline, CDR1 SGHDT and CDR2 YYEEEE. This CDR3 comprises 15 residues. V gave up 5 bases and J gave up 5 bases, with 17 bases separating them. The CDR3 coding sequence is TGTGCCAGCAGACACAGACTAAGACAGCACAATGAGCAGTTCTTC. Its protein product is CASRHRLRQHNEQFF.

V and J are TRBV25-1 and TRBJ2-3, with 8 bases that match TRBD1. This CDR3 region has 14 residues. V shed 11 bases, J shed 6 bases, and the junction held 13 bases outside the gene matches. Germline-derived CDR1 and CDR2 are MGHDK and SYGVNS. CDR3 in amino acids: CAAEDDRGGDTQYF. CDR3 in DNA: TGTGCCGCAGAAGACGACAGGGGCGGGGATACGCAGTATTTT.

CDR3 sequence: CASSPGDSNNEKLFF. The CDR3 nucleotides are TGTGCCAGCAGTCCAGGGGACAGTAATAATGAAAAACTGTTTTTT. The gene calls are TRBV12-3 or TRBV12-4 and TRBJ1-4; 7 bases agree with TRBD1. The length of the CDR3 is 15 residues. The junction had 7 bases not matched to a gene; V was cut back by 5 bases and J by 4 bases.

The V gene is TRBV20-1, the J gene TRBJ2-3; the match to TRBD2 covers 14 bases. Trimming cost V 7 bases and J 9 bases; bases outside gene matches: 3. The germline gives CDR1 DFQATT, CDR2 SNEGSKA (reference sequence). This CDR3 is built from 12 residues. CDR3 region: CSGGTSGSTQYF. The CDR3, as DNA: TGCAGTGGAGGGACTAGCGGGAGCACGCAGTATTTT.

V usage is TRBV6-5 and J usage is TRBJ2-5; the match to TRBD1 covers 12 bases. Germline V gene data show CDR1 as MNHEY and CDR2 as SVGAGI. Trimming at V came to 4 bases and at J to 4 bases, leaving 7 bases not matched to a gene. The CDR3 runs 16 residues. CDR3 DNA: TGTGCCAGCAGTTCCTCCGGGACAGGGGGCCGAGAGACCCAGTACTTC. It specifies CASSSSGTGGRETQYF.

This clonotype was seen more than once but under ten times. The genes are TRBV20-1 and TRBJ2-7; the D gene could be TRBD1 or TRBD2 (5 bases each). Germline assignment: CDR1 DFQATT and CDR2 SNEGSKA (reference sequence). V lost 1 base, J lost 4 bases, and 20 bases lay in between. The length of the CDR3 is 16 residues. The CDR3 region is CSARAARPGRSYEQYF. CDR3 nucleotide sequence: TGCAGTGCTAGAGCCGCCAGGCCGGGGCGGTCTTACGAGCAGTACTTC.